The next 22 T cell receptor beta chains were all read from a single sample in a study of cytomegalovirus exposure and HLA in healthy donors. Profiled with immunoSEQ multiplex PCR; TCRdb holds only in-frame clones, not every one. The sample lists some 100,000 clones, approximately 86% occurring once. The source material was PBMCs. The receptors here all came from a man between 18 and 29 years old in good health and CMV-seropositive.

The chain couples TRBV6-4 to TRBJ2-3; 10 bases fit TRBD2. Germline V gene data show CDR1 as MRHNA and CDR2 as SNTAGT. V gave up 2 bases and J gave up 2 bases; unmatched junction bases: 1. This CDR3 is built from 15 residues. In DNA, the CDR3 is TGTGCCAGCAGTGACAGCGGGGGGGCCACAGATACGCAGTATTTT. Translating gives CASSDSGGATDTQYF.

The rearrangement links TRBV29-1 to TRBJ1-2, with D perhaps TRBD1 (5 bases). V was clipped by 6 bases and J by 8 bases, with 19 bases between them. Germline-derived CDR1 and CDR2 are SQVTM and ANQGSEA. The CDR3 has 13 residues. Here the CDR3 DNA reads TGCAGCGTGGTAGGGACTCCAAAGGCGGGCTACACCTTC. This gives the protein CSVVGTPKAGYTF.

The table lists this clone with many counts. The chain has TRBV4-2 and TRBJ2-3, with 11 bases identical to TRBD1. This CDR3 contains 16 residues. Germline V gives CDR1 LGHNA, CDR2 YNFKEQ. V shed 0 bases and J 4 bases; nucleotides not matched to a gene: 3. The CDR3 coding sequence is TGTGCCAGCAGCCAAGAGTTGGGACAGGGGGCAGATACGCAGTATTTT. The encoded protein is CASSQELGQGADTQYF.

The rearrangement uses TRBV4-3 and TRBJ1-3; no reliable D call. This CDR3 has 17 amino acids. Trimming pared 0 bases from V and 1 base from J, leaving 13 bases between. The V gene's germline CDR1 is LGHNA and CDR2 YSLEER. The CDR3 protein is CASSQEGAGTSGNTIYF. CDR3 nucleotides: TGCGCCAGCAGCCAAGAAGGTGCGGGCACTTCTGGAAACACCATATATTTT.

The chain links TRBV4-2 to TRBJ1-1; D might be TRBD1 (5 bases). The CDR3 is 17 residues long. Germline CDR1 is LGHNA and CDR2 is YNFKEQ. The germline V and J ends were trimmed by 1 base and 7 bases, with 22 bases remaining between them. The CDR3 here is CASSQAAGSSRRDEAFF. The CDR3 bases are TGTGCCAGCAGCCAAGCGGCAGGGTCCTCCAGAAGGGATGAAGCTTTCTTT.

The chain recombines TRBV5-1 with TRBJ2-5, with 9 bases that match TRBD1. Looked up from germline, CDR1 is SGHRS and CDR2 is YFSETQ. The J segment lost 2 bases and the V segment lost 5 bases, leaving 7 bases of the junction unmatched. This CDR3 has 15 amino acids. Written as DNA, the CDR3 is TGCGCCAGCAGTTCTAAGACAGGGGGGCAAGAGACCCAGTACTTC. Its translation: CASSSKTGGQETQYF.

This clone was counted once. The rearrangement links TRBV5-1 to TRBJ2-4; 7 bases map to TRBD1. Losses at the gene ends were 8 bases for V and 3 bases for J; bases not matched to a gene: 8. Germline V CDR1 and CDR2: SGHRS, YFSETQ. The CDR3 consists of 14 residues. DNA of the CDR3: TGCGCCAGTCGGGACAGCTCATTCAAAAACATTCAGTACTTC. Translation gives CASRDSSFKNIQYF.

The CDR3 DNA reads TGTGCCAGCAGTGAAGTACCAGGCGTGGACTATGGCTACACCTTC. It is translated as CASSEVPGVDYGYTF. The chain joins TRBV2 to TRBJ1-2; D is undetermined. The CDR3 is made up of 15 amino acids. V was cut by 1 base and J by 3 bases, with 12 bases left in between. Per germline, CDR1 SNHLY and CDR2 FYNNEI.

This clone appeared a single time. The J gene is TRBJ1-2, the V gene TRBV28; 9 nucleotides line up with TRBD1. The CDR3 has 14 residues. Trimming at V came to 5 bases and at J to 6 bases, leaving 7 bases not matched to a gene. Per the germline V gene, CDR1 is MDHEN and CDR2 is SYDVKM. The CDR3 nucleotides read TGTGCCAGCAGTCCCCCGGGACAGGGAGATGGCTACACCTTC. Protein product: CASSPPGQGDGYTF.

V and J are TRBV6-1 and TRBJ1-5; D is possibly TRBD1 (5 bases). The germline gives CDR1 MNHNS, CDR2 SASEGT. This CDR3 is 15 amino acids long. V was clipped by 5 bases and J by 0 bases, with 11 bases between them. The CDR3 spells CASSSQGNSNQPQHF. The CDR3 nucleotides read TGTGCCAGCAGTTCCCAGGGTAATAGCAATCAGCCCCAGCATTTT.

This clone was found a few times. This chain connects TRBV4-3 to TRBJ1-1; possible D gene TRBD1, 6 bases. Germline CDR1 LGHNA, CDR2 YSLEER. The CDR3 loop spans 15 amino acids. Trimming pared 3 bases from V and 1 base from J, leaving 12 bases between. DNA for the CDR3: TGCGCCAGCAGCCAGACCCCGGACAGGAACACTGAAGCTTTCTTT. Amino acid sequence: CASSQTPDRNTEAFF.

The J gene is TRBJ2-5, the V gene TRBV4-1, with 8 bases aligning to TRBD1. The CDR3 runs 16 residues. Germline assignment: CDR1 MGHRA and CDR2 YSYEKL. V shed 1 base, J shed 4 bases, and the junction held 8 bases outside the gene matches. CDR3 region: CASSQVAGGEGETQYF. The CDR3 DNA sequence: TGCGCCAGCAGCCAAGTGGCAGGGGGCGAAGGAGAGACCCAGTACTTC.

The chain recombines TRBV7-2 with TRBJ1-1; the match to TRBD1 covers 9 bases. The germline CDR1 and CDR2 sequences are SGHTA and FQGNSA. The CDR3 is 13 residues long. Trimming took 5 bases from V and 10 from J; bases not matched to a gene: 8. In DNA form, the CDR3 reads TGTGCCAGCAGCCCGGGACAGGGAAGAGGAGCTTTCTTT. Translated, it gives CASSPGQGRGAFF.

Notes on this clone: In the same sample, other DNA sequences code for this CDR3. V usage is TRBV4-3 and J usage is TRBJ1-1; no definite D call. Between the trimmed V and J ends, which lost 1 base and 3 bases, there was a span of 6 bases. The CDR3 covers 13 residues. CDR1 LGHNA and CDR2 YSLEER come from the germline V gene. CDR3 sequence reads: CASSQVRDTEAFF. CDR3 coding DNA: TGCGCCAGCAGCCAAGTGCGGGACACTGAAGCTTTCTTT.

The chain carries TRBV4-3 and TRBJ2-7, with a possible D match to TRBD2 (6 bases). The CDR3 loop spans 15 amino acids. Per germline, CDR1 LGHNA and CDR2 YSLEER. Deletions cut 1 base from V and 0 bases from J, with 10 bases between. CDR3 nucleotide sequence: TGCGCCAGCAGCCAAGGGCGGGGATCCTCCTACGAGCAGTACTTC. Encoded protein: CASSQGRGSSYEQYF.

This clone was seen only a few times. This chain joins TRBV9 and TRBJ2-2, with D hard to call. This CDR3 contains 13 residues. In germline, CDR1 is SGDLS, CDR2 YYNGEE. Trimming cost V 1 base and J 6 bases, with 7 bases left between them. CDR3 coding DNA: TGTGCCAGCAGCGTAAGGAGTCCCGGGGAGCTGTTTTTT. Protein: CASSVRSPGELFF.

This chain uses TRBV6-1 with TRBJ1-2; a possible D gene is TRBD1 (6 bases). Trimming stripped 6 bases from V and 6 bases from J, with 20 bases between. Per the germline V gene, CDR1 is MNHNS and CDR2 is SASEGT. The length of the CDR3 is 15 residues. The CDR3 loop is CASRVPQGSGDGYTF. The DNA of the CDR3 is TGTGCCAGCAGGGTGCCTCAGGGGTCGGGTGATGGCTACACCTTC.

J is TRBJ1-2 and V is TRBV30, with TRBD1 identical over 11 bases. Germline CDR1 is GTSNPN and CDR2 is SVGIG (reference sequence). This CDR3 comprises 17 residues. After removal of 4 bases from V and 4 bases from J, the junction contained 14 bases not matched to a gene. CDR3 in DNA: TGTGCCTGGACTGGATGGGCGGACAGGGGGCATGTCTATGGCTACACCTTC. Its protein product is CAWTGWADRGHVYGYTF.

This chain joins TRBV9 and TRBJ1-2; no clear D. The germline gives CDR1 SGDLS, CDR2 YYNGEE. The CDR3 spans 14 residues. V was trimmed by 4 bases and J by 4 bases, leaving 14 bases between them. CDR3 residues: CASSPTFLGYGYTF. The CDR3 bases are TGTGCCAGCAGCCCCACTTTTCTAGGCTATGGCTACACCTTC.

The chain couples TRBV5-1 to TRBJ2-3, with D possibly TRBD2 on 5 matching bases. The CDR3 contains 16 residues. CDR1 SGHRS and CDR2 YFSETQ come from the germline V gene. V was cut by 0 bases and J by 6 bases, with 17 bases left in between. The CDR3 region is CASSLAIDYRGDTQYF. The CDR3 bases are TGCGCCAGCAGCTTGGCCATCGACTACCGTGGGGATACGCAGTATTTT.

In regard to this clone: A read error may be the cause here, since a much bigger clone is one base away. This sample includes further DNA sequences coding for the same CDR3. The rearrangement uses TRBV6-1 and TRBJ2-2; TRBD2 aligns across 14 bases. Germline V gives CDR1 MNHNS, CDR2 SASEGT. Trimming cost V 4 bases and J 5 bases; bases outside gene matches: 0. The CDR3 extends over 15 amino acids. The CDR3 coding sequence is TGTGCCAGCAGTGGACTAGCGGGGGGGACCGGGGAGCTGTTTTTT. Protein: CASSGLAGGTGELFF.

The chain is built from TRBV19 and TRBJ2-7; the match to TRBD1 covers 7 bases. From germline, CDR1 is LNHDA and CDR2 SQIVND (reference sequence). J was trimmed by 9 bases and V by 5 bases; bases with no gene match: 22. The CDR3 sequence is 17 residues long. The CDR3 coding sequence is TGTGCCAGTAGTCCTTTTCCAAGGACAGGCACCTTATCGGTGCAGTACTTC. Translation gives CASSPFPRTGTLSVQYF.